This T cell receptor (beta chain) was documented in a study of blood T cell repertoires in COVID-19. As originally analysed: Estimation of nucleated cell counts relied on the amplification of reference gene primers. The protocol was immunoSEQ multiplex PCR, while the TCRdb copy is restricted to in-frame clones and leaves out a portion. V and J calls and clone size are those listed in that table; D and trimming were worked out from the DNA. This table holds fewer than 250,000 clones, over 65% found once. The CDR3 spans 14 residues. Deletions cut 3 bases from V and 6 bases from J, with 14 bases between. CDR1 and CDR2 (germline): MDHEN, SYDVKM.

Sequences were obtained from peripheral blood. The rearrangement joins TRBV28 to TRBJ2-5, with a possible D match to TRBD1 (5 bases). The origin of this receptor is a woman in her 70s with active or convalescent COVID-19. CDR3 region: CASSFGQGSQTQYF. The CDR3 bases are TGTGCCAGCAGTTTCGGTCAGGGCAGCCAGACCCAGTACTTC.